These 24 T cell receptor beta chains share one sample of origin, sequenced in a study of Graves' ophthalmopathy and Graves' hyperthyroidism. The sequenced template was RNA, covering the TCR beta CDR3 region. HTBI primers were employed in first-round RT-PCR, then a second-round multiplex PCR followed. TCRdb reprocessed the multiplex PCR reads with MiXCR, giving one entry per CDR3 protein. Here the sample spans 200,000 to 250,000 distinct CDR3 sequences, roughly a fifth being singletons. The specimen was peripheral blood. Receptors originate from a woman aged 45 to 65 with Graves' ophthalmopathy.

The table lists this clonotype with many counts. The J gene is TRBJ2-5, the V gene TRBV6-5; TRBD1 aligns across 8 bases. The CDR3 is made up of 16 amino acids. The germline V gene encodes CDR1 MNHEY and CDR2 SVGAGI. The trim removed 1 base at V and 4 bases at J, leaving 8 bases unmatched. The CDR3 reads CASSYWGQAEGETQYF. In nucleotides, the CDR3 is TGTGCCAGCAGTTACTGGGGACAGGCGGAGGGAGAGACCCAGTACTTC.

The chain combines TRBV30 with TRBJ2-5; D is possibly TRBD2 (6 bases). Germline CDR1 GTSNPN, CDR2 SVGIG (reference sequence). Trimming removed 2 bases at V and 6 bases at J, with 16 bases between. This CDR3 region has 14 residues. CDR3 sequence reads: CAWSLPGSAKTQYF. The CDR3 DNA reads TGTGCCTGGAGTCTTCCCGGGAGCGCGAAGACCCAGTACTTC.

This clonotype was detected many times. This chain links TRBV24-1 with TRBJ1-5, with TRBD1 matching 8 bases. J lost 2 bases, V lost 4 bases, and 6 bases had no gene match. CDR3 length: 16 residues. Looked up from germline, CDR1 is KGHDR and CDR2 is SFDVKD. The CDR3 region has the DNA TGTGCCACCAGTGAGCAGACAGGGGCTGGCAATCAGCCCCAGCATTTT. Amino acid sequence: CATSEQTGAGNQPQHF.

CDR3 sequence reads: CSARRPNTGELFF. The CDR3 region has the DNA TGCAGTGCTAGGAGACCGAACACCGGGGAGCTGTTTTTT. The rearrangement joins TRBV20-1 to TRBJ2-2; D unclear. The CDR3 extends over 13 amino acids. CDR1 and CDR2 from the germline V gene are DFQATT and SNEGSKA (reference sequence). With 3 bases removed from V and 0 bases from J, the gap between germline ends came to 5 bases.

This clonotype appeared many times. This chain links TRBV27 with TRBJ1-5; no clear D. From germline, CDR1 is MNHEY and CDR2 SMNVEV (reference sequence). The V end lost 4 bases, the J end lost 5 bases, and 9 bases lay between the germline ends. CDR3 length: 13 amino acids. The CDR3 is CASSYSQDQPQHF. The CDR3 DNA reads as TGTGCCAGCAGTTACTCCCAAGATCAGCCCCAGCATTTT.

This clonotype has at least ten counts. The rearrangement uses TRBV5-1 and TRBJ1-1; perhaps TRBD1 as D (5 bases). V lost 0 bases and J 10 bases, leaving 10 bases between the germline ends. The CDR3 is 12 amino acids. Germline loops: CDR1 SGHRS, CDR2 YFSETQ. The DNA of the CDR3 is TGCGCCAGCAGCTTGGCAGGGTACGGAGCTTTCTTT. It translates to CASSLAGYGAFF.

The chain has TRBV4-1 and TRBJ1-1; a weak D match, TRBD1 (6 bases). There are 14 residues in the CDR3. V lost 2 bases and J 1 base, leaving 8 bases between the germline ends. Per the germline V gene, CDR1 is MGHRA and CDR2 is YSYEKL. The CDR3 is CASSQKQGNTEAFF. The CDR3 bases are TGCGCCAGCAGCCAAAAACAGGGGAACACTGAAGCTTTCTTT.

This clonotype was recorded many times. The chain combines TRBV28 with TRBJ1-2, with TRBD1 identical over 7 bases. This CDR3 region has 16 residues. V dropped 3 bases and J dropped 5; count of bases not matched to a gene: 12. The germline CDR1 and CDR2 sequences are MDHEN and SYDVKM. CDR3 amino acids: CASSLPVTGTSYGYTF. The CDR3 coding sequence is TGTGCCAGCAGTTTGCCGGTGACAGGGACTTCTTATGGCTACACCTTC.

In its sample, this clonotype was seen many times. The chain is built from TRBV5-1 and TRBJ1-2, with 8 positions matching TRBD1. This CDR3 region has 15 residues. Germline CDR1 SGHRS, CDR2 YFSETQ. V was pared by 3 bases and J by 6 bases, with 10 bases of the junction left unmatched. CDR3 region: CASSSQGKDRDGYTF. Written as DNA, the CDR3 is TGCGCCAGCAGCTCCCAAGGAAAGGACAGGGATGGCTACACCTTC.

With regard to this clonotype: Without the conserved terminal phenylalanine or tryptophan, this CDR3 likely stems from a read error. The V call is TRBV2, the J call TRBJ2-7; D perhaps matches TRBD2 (6 bases). Trimming removed 4 bases at V and 5 bases at J, with 12 bases between. The CDR3 length is 13 residues. The V gene's germline CDR1 is SNHLY and CDR2 FYNNEI. CDR3: CASSGEGGDEQYS. Written as DNA, the CDR3 is TGTGCCAGCAGTGGTGAGGGAGGAGACGAGCAGTACTCC.

This clonotype appeared many times. The chain joins TRBV20-1 to TRBJ1-1; D is possibly TRBD1 (6 bases). The CDR3 has 14 residues. Looked up from germline, CDR1 is DFQATT and CDR2 is SNEGSKA (reference sequence). Trimming took 2 bases from V and 1 from J, leaving 11 bases between them. CDR3 sequence: CSARPGHPNTEAFF. The CDR3 coding sequence is TGCAGTGCTAGACCGGGACACCCGAACACTGAAGCTTTCTTT.

V usage is TRBV6-1 and J usage is TRBJ2-7; 15 nucleotides line up with TRBD2. This CDR3 has 14 amino acids. After removal of 6 bases from V and 10 bases from J, the junction contained 7 bases not matched to a gene. CDR1 and CDR2 from the germline V gene are MNHNS and SASEGT. CDR3 nucleotide sequence: TGTGCCAGCAGAGGGACTAGCGGGAGGATTAGCCAGTACTTC. Translating it yields CASRGTSGRISQYF.

In its sample, this clonotype was seen many times. CDR3 DNA sequence: TGTGCCAGCAGTACATGGCAGGATCGTAATGGCTACACCTTC. Amino acid sequence: CASSTWQDRNGYTF. This rearrangement joins TRBV27 to TRBJ1-2; D is unclear. Germline V gene sequence: CDR1 MNHEY, CDR2 SMNVEV (reference sequence). With 5 bases removed from V and 6 bases from J, the gap between germline ends came to 16 bases. There are 14 residues in the CDR3.

Many counts were recorded for this clonotype. This rearrangement joins TRBV27 to TRBJ1-1; 7 bases line up with TRBD1. This CDR3 comprises 14 residues. The J segment lost 3 bases and the V segment lost 8 bases, leaving 9 bases of the junction unmatched. Germline lookup yields CDR1 MNHEY and CDR2 SMNVEV (reference sequence). The CDR3, as DNA: TGTGCCAGCGGGAGGGCAAGGGGGCACACTGAAGCTTTCTTT. It translates to CASGRARGHTEAFF.

The chain joins TRBV6-2 or TRBV6-3 to TRBJ2-2, with D perhaps TRBD2 (6 bases). CDR3 size: 18 residues. V was shortened by 6 bases and J by 0 bases, with 20 bases between the two germline ends. Germline CDR1 is MNHEY and CDR2 is SVGEGT. DNA for the CDR3: TGTGCCAGCAGCCAGCGCCCTCCCGGGAGTACGAACACCGGGGAGCTGTTTTTT. It codes for CASSQRPPGSTNTGELFF.

This clonotype was counted at least ten times. The chain links TRBV7-9 to TRBJ2-7; the D is unclear. CDR1 is SEHNR, CDR2 FQNEAQ, per germline (reference sequence). V lost 0 bases to trimming and J lost 5 bases, with 11 bases between them. The CDR3 loop spans 14 amino acids. The CDR3 nucleotides read TGTGCCAGCAGCTTAGCGGGGTATAGCAACGAGCAGTACTTC. It encodes CASSLAGYSNEQYF.

The rearrangement links TRBV20-1 to TRBJ2-4; 9 nucleotides match TRBD2. The CDR3 consists of 13 residues. J was trimmed by 7 bases and V by 6 bases; bases with no gene match: 7. Per germline, CDR1 DFQATT and CDR2 SNEGSKA (reference sequence). The CDR3 reads CSAAPGLANIQYF. In nucleotides, the CDR3 is TGCAGTGCCGCACCGGGACTAGCTAACATTCAGTACTTC.

The rearrangement links TRBV6-1 to TRBJ1-2; 7 bases are shared with TRBD1. Germline trimming cut 6 bases from V and 5 bases from J; bases unmatched to any gene: 6. This CDR3 has 13 amino acids. CDR1 and CDR2 from the germline V gene are MNHNS and SASEGT. The CDR3 sequence is CASRTGQRYGYTF. In DNA form, the CDR3 reads TGTGCCAGCAGGACGGGACAGAGATATGGCTACACCTTC.

This chain joins TRBV6-2 or TRBV6-3 and TRBJ2-5, with D possibly TRBD1 on 6 matching bases. The CDR3 is made up of 15 amino acids. With 0 bases removed from V and 5 bases from J, the gap between germline ends came to 13 bases. Germline CDR1 is MNHEY and CDR2 is SVGEGT. CDR3 amino acids: CASSYSKAGAETQYF. The CDR3 bases are TGTGCCAGCAGTTACTCGAAAGCAGGGGCTGAGACCCAGTACTTC.

A few counts support this clonotype. The chain has TRBV20-1 and TRBJ1-1; D is unclear. Germline V CDR1 and CDR2: DFQATT, SNEGSKA (reference sequence). CDR3 length: 14 amino acids. Trimming removed 4 bases at V and 1 base at J, with 13 bases between. CDR3 bases: TGCAGTGCTAACCTGGACTCGAGGAACACTGAAGCTTTCTTT. It codes for CSANLDSRNTEAFF.

CDR3 sequence (DNA): TGTGCCAGCACCAAGGGGGGTTCTGAAGCTTTCTTT. This translates into CASTKGGSEAFF. This chain uses TRBV6-1 with TRBJ1-1; TRBD1 is a possible D gene (6 bases). Trimming pared 7 bases from V and 6 bases from J, leaving 12 bases between. Germline CDR1 reads MNHNS; CDR2 reads SASEGT. The CDR3 loop spans 12 amino acids.

This clonotype was detected many times. This chain links TRBV12-3 or TRBV12-4 with TRBJ2-2; D possibly matches TRBD1 or TRBD2 (6 bases each). V lost 5 bases and J lost 4, with 14 bases in between. The CDR3 is made up of 15 amino acids. CDR3: CASSPLQGGTGELFF. CDR3 nucleotide sequence: TGTGCCAGCAGTCCCCTACAGGGAGGCACCGGGGAGCTGTTTTTT.

Many counts were recorded for this clonotype. This chain uses TRBV12-3 or TRBV12-4 with TRBJ2-7; possible D gene TRBD1, 5 bases. The CDR3 runs to 12 residues. V dropped 5 bases and J dropped 7 bases, with 12 bases sitting between them. This chain's CDR3 is CASSARVGEQYF. The CDR3, as DNA: TGTGCCAGCAGTGCCAGGGTGGGTGAGCAGTACTTC.

This clonotype was detected ten times or more. The genes are TRBV12-3 or TRBV12-4 and TRBJ2-2, with D perhaps matching TRBD1 (5 bases). Between the trimmed V and J ends, which lost 3 bases and 7 bases, there was a span of 6 bases. The CDR3 is 12 residues long. The CDR3 bases are TGTGCCAGCAGTTTCGGACACGGGGAGCTGTTTTTT. It encodes CASSFGHGELFF.